This T cell receptor (beta chain) emerged from a study of blood T cell repertoires in COVID-19. Germline CDR1 reads SGDLS; CDR2 reads YYNGEE. CDR3 size: 13 residues. J lost 8 bases, V lost 2 bases, and 3 bases had no gene match. The method was immunoSEQ multiplex PCR; TCRdb's version includes in-frame clones alone and lacks a portion of them. The sample holds fewer than 350,000 clones, nearly 90% seen once. The material sequenced was PBMCs or T cells enriched from blood (not recorded which). The rearrangement uses TRBV9 and TRBJ2-5; 10 nucleotides agree with TRBD2. This sequence originates from a woman under 30 with acute COVID-19. The CDR3 coding sequence is TGTGCCAGCAGCGTCGGACTAGCGGAAACCCAGTACTTC. Protein: CASSVGLAETQYF.